The rows below give T cell receptor beta chains drawn from one sample of a study of PD-1 blockade in classical Hodgkin lymphoma. Libraries were prepared by immunoSEQ multiplex PCR; TCRdb keeps only in-frame clonotypes and omits some of them. The repertoire includes tens of thousands of clones, approximately 80% of them detected once, and approximately 18% sits in the top ten. The specimen was peripheral blood mononuclear cells (PBMCs), collected before the fourth cycle of nivolumab. The receptor set was obtained from a human donor with classical Hodgkin lymphoma. Both conserved end residues are part of each CDR3. A D gene is named only where the DNA matches it firmly. Size values are once, few and many counts, or a class for expanded clones, and some rows have none.

abundance: .; d_gene: TRBD1; j_gene: TRBJ1-2; v_gene: TRBV28; CDR3aa: CASSDWDRGEANYGYTF; CDR3nt: TGTGCCAGCAGTGACTGGGACAGGGGGGAGGCTAACTATGGCTACACCTTC
abundance: few; d_gene: .; j_gene: TRBJ2-7; v_gene: TRBV10-1; CDR3aa: CASSAGLSYEQYF; CDR3nt: TGCGCCAGCAGTGCGGGACTTTCCTACGAGCAGTACTTC
abundance: .; d_gene: TRBD1; j_gene: TRBJ1-3; v_gene: TRBV10-2; CDR3aa: CASSGGQGNTIYF; CDR3nt: TGCGCCAGCAGCGGGGGACAGGGAAACACCATATATTTT
abundance: .; d_gene: TRBD1; j_gene: TRBJ1-2; v_gene: TRBV4-3; CDR3aa: CASSPGTANRLYGYTF; CDR3nt: TGCGCCAGCAGCCCCGGGACAGCTAATCGACTCTATGGCTACACCTTC
abundance: .; d_gene: .; j_gene: TRBJ2-7; v_gene: TRBV27; CDR3aa: CASSYYLHGQYEQYF; CDR3nt: TGTGCCAGCAGCTACTATCTACATGGACAATACGAGCAGTACTTC
abundance: once; d_gene: .; j_gene: TRBJ2-3; v_gene: TRBV10-3; CDR3aa: CAISEPRETTDTQYF; CDR3nt: TGTGCCATCAGTGAGCCTAGGGAGACAACAGATACGCAGTATTTT
abundance: .; d_gene: .; j_gene: TRBJ2-5; v_gene: TRBV10-3; CDR3aa: CAISEGRGQETQYF; CDR3nt: TGTGCCATCAGTGAAGGGAGGGGGCAAGAGACCCAGTACTTC
abundance: .; d_gene: TRBD2; j_gene: TRBJ2-5; v_gene: TRBV6-5; CDR3aa: CASSKLAGGQETQYF; CDR3nt: TGTGCCAGCAGTAAGCTAGCGGGGGGCCAAGAGACCCAGTACTTC
abundance: .; d_gene: .; j_gene: TRBJ1-1; v_gene: TRBV6-5; CDR3aa: CASSDGGPGGGEAFF; CDR3nt: TGTGCCAGCAGCGACGGGGGTCCCGGGGGAGGTGAAGCTTTCTTT
abundance: .; d_gene: TRBD2; j_gene: TRBJ2-2; v_gene: TRBV7-2; CDR3aa: CASSLRLAGNTGELFF; CDR3nt: TGTGCCAGCAGCCTACGACTAGCGGGCAACACCGGGGAGCTGTTTTTT
abundance: .; d_gene: .; j_gene: TRBJ1-1; v_gene: TRBV19; CDR3aa: CASSISGVLRMNTEAFF; CDR3nt: TGTGCCAGTAGTATATCAGGGGTATTAAGGATGAACACTGAAGCTTTCTTT
abundance: few; d_gene: .; j_gene: TRBJ1-2; v_gene: TRBV5-5; CDR3aa: CASRPAPATVHGYTF; CDR3nt: TGTGCCAGCAGACCAGCCCCCGCCACAGTCCATGGCTACACCTTC
abundance: .; d_gene: TRBD2; j_gene: TRBJ2-1; v_gene: TRBV11-2; CDR3aa: CASTLAGLNEQFF; CDR3nt: TGTGCCAGCACCCTAGCGGGCCTTAATGAGCAGTTCTTC
abundance: .; d_gene: .; j_gene: TRBJ2-5; v_gene: TRBV5-1; CDR3aa: CASSPSRGQGQETQYF; CDR3nt: TGCGCCAGCAGTCCGTCCCGGGGCCAGGGGCAAGAGACCCAGTACTTC
abundance: .; d_gene: .; j_gene: TRBJ2-5; v_gene: TRBV6-1; CDR3aa: CASSGTFRETQYF; CDR3nt: TGTGCCAGCAGCGGGACATTTCGGGAGACCCAGTACTTC
abundance: .; d_gene: .; j_gene: TRBJ1-2; v_gene: TRBV28; CDR3aa: CASSLSGGSDYGYTF; CDR3nt: TGTGCCAGCAGTTTATCGGGGGGCTCGGACTATGGCTACACCTTC
abundance: .; d_gene: TRBD1; j_gene: TRBJ1-1; v_gene: TRBV11-2; CDR3aa: CASSSDRVVDTEAFF; CDR3nt: TGTGCCAGCAGCTCGGACAGGGTGGTGGACACTGAAGCTTTCTTT